The present entry profiles one TCR beta chain with its context. The length of the CDR3 is 17 residues. Germline V gene lookup returns CDR1 MGHRA and CDR2 YSYEKL. V was pared by 3 bases and J by 2 bases, with 9 bases of the junction left unmatched. These data come from a study of T cells after yellow fever vaccination. 5'RACE template switching produced TCR cDNA carrying a universal primer site and UMIs. TCRdb reanalysed the 5' RACE reads using MiXCR and keeps one entry per CDR3 protein. Of roughly 94,000 distinct CDR3 sequences in the sample, about 8.8% were seen once. V is TRBV4-1 and J is TRBJ2-1; TRBD2 aligns across 8 bases. The TCR comes from a man aged 18 to 30 who received the YFV17D yellow fever vaccine. The sample consisted of CD8+ T cells not binding an NS4B(214-222) dextramer, sorted from PBMCs, taken roughly 15 days after the first yellow fever vaccination. CDR3 sequence reads: CASSHGGVGGTYNEQFF. CDR3 in DNA: TGCGCCAGCAGCCACGGGGGGGTCGGGGGGACCTACAATGAGCAGTTCTTC.